The next 27 T cell receptor beta chains were all read from a single sample in a study of blood T cell repertoires in COVID-19. Assay used: immunoSEQ multiplex PCR; TCRdb lists only in-frame clones, some missing. The table shows 75,000 or so clones, with approximately 82% occurring only once. The source material was peripheral blood. These receptors were collected from a woman over 75 with acute or convalescent COVID-19.

The V gene is TRBV2, the J gene TRBJ1-2, with 8 bases matching TRBD1. The CDR3 has 15 residues. With V trimmed by 10 bases and J by 3 bases, 13 bases remained unmatched. Germline CDR1 and CDR2: SNHLY and FYNNEI. CDR3 protein: CANKRGQAAYYGYTF. The CDR3 DNA follows: TGTGCCAATAAGCGGGGACAGGCGGCCTACTATGGCTACACCTTC.

The chain joins TRBV6-1 to TRBJ2-2, with 9 bases lining up with TRBD1. CDR1 is MNHNS and CDR2 is SASEGT in the germline V gene. This CDR3 region has 16 residues. Trimming removed 4 bases from V and 4 bases from J; junction bases left unmatched: 7. For the CDR3, the DNA is TGTGCCAGCAGTGGCCGGGACAGGGAAGGCACCGGGGAGCTGTTTTTT. Encoded protein: CASSGRDREGTGELFF.

The DNA for the CDR3 is TGTGCCAGCAGCACAGGGGGCGCTTATGGCTACACCTTC. It translates to CASSTGGAYGYTF. The chain couples TRBV3-1 (or the pseudogene TRBV3-2) to TRBJ1-2; the match to TRBD1 covers 9 bases. Germline CDR1 reads LGHDT; CDR2 reads YNNKEL (reference sequence). The CDR3 has 13 amino acids. J gave up 5 bases and V 5 bases, and 3 bases lay outside the gene matches.

This sequence joins TRBV24-1 and TRBJ1-5; possible D gene TRBD1, 5 bases. The V and J ends lost 2 bases and 9 bases respectively, with 19 bases between them. Germline lookup yields CDR1 KGHDR and CDR2 SFDVKD. This CDR3 comprises 16 residues. This chain's CDR3 is CATSDYAGTDLGPQHF. The CDR3 DNA follows: TGTGCCACCAGTGATTACGCGGGGACGGACTTAGGGCCCCAGCATTTT.

The chain joins TRBV10-3 to TRBJ1-1, with D perhaps matching TRBD1 (5 bases). CDR1 and CDR2 (germline): ENHRY, SYGVKD. The CDR3 is 11 amino acids. V dropped 8 bases and J dropped 5 bases, with 9 bases sitting between them. The CDR3 spells CAISGETEAFF. The CDR3 DNA reads as TGTGCCATCTCGGGGGAGACTGAAGCTTTCTTT.

This chain links TRBV6-6 with TRBJ1-3, with unresolved D. Trimming stripped 10 bases from V and 0 bases from J, with 10 bases between. This CDR3 is built from 13 residues. The germline V gene has CDR1 MNHNY and CDR2 SVGAGI (reference sequence). The DNA for the CDR3 is TGTGCCATTGCTCCGGGCTCTGGAAACACCATATATTTT. Translation: CAIAPGSGNTIYF.

The chain is built from TRBV6-6 and TRBJ1-1; TRBD1 agrees at 9 bases. Germline lookup yields CDR1 MNHNY and CDR2 SVGAGI (reference sequence). The ends lost 5 bases at V and 4 bases at J; junction bases unmatched: 8. The CDR3 totals 15 residues. The CDR3 spells CASSNTGGESTEAFF. CDR3 nucleotides: TGTGCCAGCAGTAATACAGGGGGCGAGAGCACTGAAGCTTTCTTT.

This clone has a handful of counts. The genes are TRBV5-4 and TRBJ1-2; 7 bases fit TRBD1. The germline V gene has CDR1 SGHNT and CDR2 YYREEE (reference sequence). The CDR3 length is 13 residues. The V and J ends lost 3 bases and 5 bases, in that order; junction bases with no gene match: 4. CDR3 loop: CASSSQGPYGYTF. Here the CDR3 DNA reads TGTGCCAGCAGCTCACAGGGGCCTTATGGCTACACCTTC.

The CDR3 spells CASSSGFYYGYTF. The DNA of the CDR3 is TGTGCCAGCAGCTCGGGTTTTTACTATGGCTACACCTTC. V is TRBV5-4 and J is TRBJ1-2; unclear D gene. V was pared by 3 bases and J by 3 bases, with 9 bases between. The CDR3 is made up of 13 amino acids. Germline CDR1 is SGHNT and CDR2 is YYREEE (reference sequence).

This clone was seen a handful of times. The chain couples TRBV11-3 to TRBJ2-3; 7 bases match TRBD2. Germline loops: CDR1 SGHNT, CDR2 YENEEA. The CDR3 loop spans 17 amino acids. V shed 1 base, J shed 4 bases, and the junction held 11 bases outside the gene matches. DNA for the CDR3: TGTGCCAGCAGCTTAGGAGGTTGGGGGAGGGCGTCAGATACGCAGTATTTT. Encoded protein: CASSLGGWGRASDTQYF.

The chain is built from TRBV3-1 (or the pseudogene TRBV3-2) and TRBJ2-1; maybe TRBD1 (5 bases). V was trimmed by 0 bases and J by 15 bases, leaving 15 bases between them. CDR3 length: 13 amino acids. Germline lookup yields CDR1 LGHDT and CDR2 YNNKEL (reference sequence). This CDR3 is CASSQDWGFRRFF. CDR3 DNA sequence: TGTGCCAGCAGCCAAGATTGGGGCTTTCGGCGGTTCTTC.

The chain recombines TRBV29-1 with TRBJ2-1; 11 positions match TRBD2. The CDR3 loop spans 19 amino acids. Germline loops: CDR1 SQVTM, CDR2 ANQGSEA. V was pared by 6 bases and J by 2 bases, with 18 bases of the junction left unmatched. The CDR3 spells CSVEAQGTLAGGTYNEQFF. DNA for the CDR3: TGCAGCGTCGAGGCTCAAGGAACTCTAGCGGGGGGTACCTACAATGAGCAGTTCTTC.

The chain links TRBV11-2 to TRBJ2-3, with 7 bases matching TRBD2. The trim removed 7 bases at V and 1 base at J, leaving 11 bases unmatched. The CDR3 is 16 amino acids. Germline values: CDR1 SGHAT, CDR2 FQNNGV. CDR3 sequence reads: CASNGGTVGGTDTQYF. The CDR3 bases are TGTGCCAGCAACGGGGGGACTGTCGGAGGCACAGATACGCAGTATTTT.

This clone has just a few counts. The chain employs TRBV27 and TRBJ1-4; weak D call: TRBD1 (6 bases). CDR3 length equals 14 residues. Trimming shortened V by 3 bases and J by 8 bases, and 13 bases separated the two germline ends. Per the germline V gene, CDR1 is MNHEY and CDR2 is SMNVEV (reference sequence). The CDR3 DNA reads TGTGCCAGCAGTTTCTTGGGGAGGGGGGAAAAACTGTTTTTT. Translating gives CASSFLGRGEKLFF.

J is TRBJ2-1 and V is TRBV5-4, with D perhaps TRBD2 (5 bases). Germline V gene sequence: CDR1 SGHNT, CDR2 YYREEE (reference sequence). CDR3 length equals 16 residues. Trimming left V 1 base short and J 6 bases short, with 17 bases between. As DNA, the CDR3 is TGTGCCAGCAGCTTGCCCCGGGATCAGAGCACCAATGAGCAGTTCTTC. Translation gives CASSLPRDQSTNEQFF.

The rearrangement joins TRBV24-1 to TRBJ1-4; 8 bases map to TRBD1. CDR3 length: 16 amino acids. Trimming took 0 bases from V and 8 from J; bases not matched to a gene: 7. Germline V gene sequence: CDR1 KGHDR, CDR2 SFDVKD. For the CDR3, the DNA is TGTGCCACCAGTGATTTGCCGGCAGGGGGCTTAGAAAAACTGTTTTTT. Encoded protein: CATSDLPAGGLEKLFF.

This sequence joins TRBV7-8 and TRBJ1-1, with D tentatively TRBD1 (5 bases). CDR3 size: 14 residues. Germline V gives CDR1 SGHVS, CDR2 FQNEAQ. Trimming shortened V by 4 bases and J by 7 bases, and 16 bases separated the two germline ends. The CDR3 sequence is CASSYNQGFSEAFF. In DNA form, the CDR3 reads TGTGCCAGCAGCTACAACCAGGGATTCAGTGAAGCTTTCTTT.

This clone was seen just once. V usage is TRBV5-1 and J usage is TRBJ1-2; 9 bases fit TRBD1. Germline CDR1 and CDR2: SGHRS and YFSETQ. The CDR3 has 17 amino acids. The junction had 11 bases not matched to a gene; V was cut back by 4 bases and J by 1 base. This CDR3 is CASSMGQGVGDNYGYTF. The CDR3 DNA is TGCGCCAGCAGCATGGGACAGGGAGTTGGGGATAACTATGGCTACACCTTC.

The J gene is TRBJ2-1, the V gene TRBV5-8, with 9 bases lining up with TRBD2. Looked up from germline, CDR1 is SGHTS and CDR2 is YDEGEE. The CDR3 totals 16 residues. V shed 0 bases, J shed 4 bases, and the junction held 5 bases outside the gene matches. DNA for the CDR3: TGTGCCAGCAGCTTGGAAGGGGCGGGAGGGTACAATGAGCAGTTCTTC. Amino acid sequence: CASSLEGAGGYNEQFF.

The sample holds a few counts of this clone. The chain uses TRBV29-1 and TRBJ2-3, with D possibly matching TRBD1 (6 bases). Germline values: CDR1 SQVTM, CDR2 ANQGSEA. The CDR3 sequence is 14 residues long. Trimming left V 2 bases short and J 2 bases short, with 11 bases between. As DNA, the CDR3 is TGCAGCGTTGAAAGTGCAGGGGTCACAGATACGCAGTATTTT. Residues: CSVESAGVTDTQYF.

In its sample, this clone ranks as medium-sized. The rearrangement joins TRBV30 to TRBJ1-1; the match to TRBD1 covers 8 bases. Per the germline V gene, CDR1 is GTSNPN and CDR2 is SVGIG (reference sequence). This CDR3 has 13 amino acids. Trimming removed 2 bases from V and 5 bases from J; junction bases left unmatched: 4. CDR3 loop: CAWSTTGGTEAFF. The CDR3 bases are TGTGCCTGGAGTACTACAGGGGGAACTGAAGCTTTCTTT.

The chain links TRBV27 to TRBJ1-4; tentatively, D is TRBD1 (5 bases). The length of the CDR3 is 14 residues. CDR1 is MNHEY, CDR2 SMNVEV, per germline (reference sequence). V lost 8 bases to trimming and J lost 2 bases, with 12 bases between them. CDR3 sequence reads: CASGGGGTNEKLFF. The DNA of the CDR3 is TGTGCCAGCGGCGGGGGAGGGACTAATGAAAAACTGTTTTTT.

The rearrangement links TRBV2 to TRBJ2-1; 11 nucleotides line up with TRBD2. The CDR3 spans 14 residues. Germline CDR1 SNHLY, CDR2 FYNNEI. V shed 1 base, J shed 12 bases, and the junction held 5 bases outside the gene matches. The CDR3 region is CASSEGLAGLPQFF. In DNA form, the CDR3 reads TGTGCCAGCAGTGAAGGACTAGCGGGGCTCCCGCAGTTCTTC.

J is TRBJ2-7 and V is TRBV18, with D maybe TRBD1 (5 bases). CDR3 length: 14 residues. CDR1 KGHSH and CDR2 LQKENI come from the germline V gene. V gave up 3 bases and J gave up 5 bases, with 14 bases separating them. CDR3 sequence (DNA): TGTGCCAGCTCACCCAACGGACATCTCGACGAGCAGTACTTC. It yields the protein CASSPNGHLDEQYF.

The chain is built from TRBV5-5 and TRBJ1-3; D is possibly TRBD1 (5 bases). The CDR3 runs to 14 residues. V lost 0 bases to trimming and J lost 4 bases, with 8 bases between them. CDR1 is SGHKS and CDR2 is YYEKEE in the germline V gene (reference sequence). The CDR3 sequence: CASSLEGIGNTIYF. Here the CDR3 DNA reads TGTGCCAGCAGCTTGGAGGGGATCGGAAACACCATATATTTT. Filled out from reference TRBV5-5 and TRBJ1-3, the complete variable domain reads DAGVTQSPTHLIKTRGQQVTLRCSPISGHKSVSWYQQVLGQGPQFIFQYYEKEERGRGNFPDRFSARQFPNYSSELNVNALLLGDSALYLCASSLEGIGNTIYFGEGSWLTVV.

The chain links TRBV24-1 to TRBJ2-3; D might be TRBD2 (6 bases). CDR3 length: 14 amino acids. Trimming cost V 9 bases and J 8 bases, with 20 bases left between them. The germline CDR1 and CDR2 sequences are KGHDR and SFDVKD. CDR3 sequence reads: CATQNGAGSGTQYF. The CDR3 DNA sequence: TGTGCCACCCAGAACGGGGCGGGATCGGGTACGCAGTATTTT.

This chain links TRBV6-5 with TRBJ2-7, with D unresolved. Between the trimmed V and J ends, which lost 6 bases and 2 bases, there was a span of 14 bases. Germline V CDR1 and CDR2: MNHEY, SVGAGI. This CDR3 spans 14 amino acids. This CDR3 is CASRGRQLPYEQYF. In DNA form, the CDR3 reads TGTGCCAGCAGGGGCCGACAACTTCCCTACGAGCAGTACTTC.